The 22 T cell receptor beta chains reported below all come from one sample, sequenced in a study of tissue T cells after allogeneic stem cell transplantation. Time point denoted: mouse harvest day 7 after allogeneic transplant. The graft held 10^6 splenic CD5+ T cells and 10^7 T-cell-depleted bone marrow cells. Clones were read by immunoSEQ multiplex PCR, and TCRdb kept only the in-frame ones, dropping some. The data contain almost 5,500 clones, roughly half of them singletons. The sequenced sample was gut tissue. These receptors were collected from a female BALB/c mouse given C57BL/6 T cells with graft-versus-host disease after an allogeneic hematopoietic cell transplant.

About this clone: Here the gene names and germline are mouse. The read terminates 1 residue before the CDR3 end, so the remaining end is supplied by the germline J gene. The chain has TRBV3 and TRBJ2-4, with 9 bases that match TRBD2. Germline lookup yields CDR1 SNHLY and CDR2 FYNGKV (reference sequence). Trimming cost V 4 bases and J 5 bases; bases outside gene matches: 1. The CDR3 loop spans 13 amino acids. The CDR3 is CASSSTGGNTLYF. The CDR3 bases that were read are TGTGCCAGCAGCTCGACTGGGGGAAACACCTTGTAC.

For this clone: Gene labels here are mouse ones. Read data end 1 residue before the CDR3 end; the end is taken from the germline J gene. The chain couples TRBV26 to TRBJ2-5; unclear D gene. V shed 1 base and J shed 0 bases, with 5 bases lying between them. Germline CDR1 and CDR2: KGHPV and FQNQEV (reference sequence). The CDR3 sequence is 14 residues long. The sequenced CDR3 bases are TGTGCCAGCAGTCTGTGGAGTAACCAAGACACCCAGTAC. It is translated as CASSLWSNQDTQY. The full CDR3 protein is CASSLWSNQDTQYF. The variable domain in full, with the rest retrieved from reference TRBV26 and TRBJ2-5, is NSKVIQTPRYLVKGQGQKAKMRCIPEKGHPVVFWYQQNKNNEFKFLINFQNQEVLQQIDMTEKRFSAECPSNSPCSLEIQSSEAGDSALYLCASSLWSNQDTQYFGPGTRLLVL.

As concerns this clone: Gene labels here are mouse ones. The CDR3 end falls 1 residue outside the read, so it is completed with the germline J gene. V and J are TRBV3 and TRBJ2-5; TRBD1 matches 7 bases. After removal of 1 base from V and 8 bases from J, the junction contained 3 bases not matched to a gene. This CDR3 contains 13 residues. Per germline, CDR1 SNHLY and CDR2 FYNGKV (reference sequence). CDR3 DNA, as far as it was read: TGTGCCAGCAGCTTAGACAGGGGAGGCACCCAGTAC. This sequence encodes CASSLDRGGTQY. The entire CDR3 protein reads CASSLDRGGTQYF.

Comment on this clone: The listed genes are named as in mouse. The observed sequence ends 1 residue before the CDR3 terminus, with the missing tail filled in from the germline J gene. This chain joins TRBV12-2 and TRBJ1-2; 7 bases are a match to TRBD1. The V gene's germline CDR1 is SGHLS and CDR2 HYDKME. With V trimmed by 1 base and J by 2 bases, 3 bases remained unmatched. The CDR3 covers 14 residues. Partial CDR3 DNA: TGTGCCAGCTCTCTAGACAGGGTGAACTCCGACTACACC. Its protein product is CASSLDRVNSDYT. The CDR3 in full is CASSLDRVNSDYTF.

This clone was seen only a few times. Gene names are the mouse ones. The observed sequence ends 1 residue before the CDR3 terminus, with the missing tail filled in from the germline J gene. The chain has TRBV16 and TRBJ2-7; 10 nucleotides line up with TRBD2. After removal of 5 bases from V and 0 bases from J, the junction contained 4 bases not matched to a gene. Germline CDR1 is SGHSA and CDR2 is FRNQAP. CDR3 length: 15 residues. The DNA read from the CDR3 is TGTGCAAGCAGCCTGACTGGGGGGAGCTCCTATGAACAGTAC. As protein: CASSLTGGSSYEQY. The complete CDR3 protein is CASSLTGGSSYEQYF.

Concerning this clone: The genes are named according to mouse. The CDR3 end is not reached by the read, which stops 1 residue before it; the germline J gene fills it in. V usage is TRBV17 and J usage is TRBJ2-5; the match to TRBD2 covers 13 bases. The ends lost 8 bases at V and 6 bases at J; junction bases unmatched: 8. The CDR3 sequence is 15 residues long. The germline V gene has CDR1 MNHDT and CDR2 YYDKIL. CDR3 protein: CASPGLGGGDDTQYF. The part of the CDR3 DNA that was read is TGTGCTAGCCCGGGACTGGGGGGGGGCGACGACACCCAGTAC.

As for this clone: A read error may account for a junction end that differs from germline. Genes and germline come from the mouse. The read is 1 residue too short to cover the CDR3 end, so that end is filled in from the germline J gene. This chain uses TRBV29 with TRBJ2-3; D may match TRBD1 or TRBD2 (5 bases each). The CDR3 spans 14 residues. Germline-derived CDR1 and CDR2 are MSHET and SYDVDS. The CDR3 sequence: CASSLGGGAKTLYF. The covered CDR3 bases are TGTGCTAGCAGTTTAGGGGGTGGTGCAAAAACGCTGTAT.

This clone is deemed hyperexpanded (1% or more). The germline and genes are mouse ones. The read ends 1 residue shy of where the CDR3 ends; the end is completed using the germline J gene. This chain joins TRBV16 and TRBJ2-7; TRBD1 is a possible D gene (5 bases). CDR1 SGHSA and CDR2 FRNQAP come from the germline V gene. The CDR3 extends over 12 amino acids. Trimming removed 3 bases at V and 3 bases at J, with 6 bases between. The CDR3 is CASSLRGYEQYF. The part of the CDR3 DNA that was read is TGTGCAAGCAGCTTGAGGGGCTATGAACAGTAC.

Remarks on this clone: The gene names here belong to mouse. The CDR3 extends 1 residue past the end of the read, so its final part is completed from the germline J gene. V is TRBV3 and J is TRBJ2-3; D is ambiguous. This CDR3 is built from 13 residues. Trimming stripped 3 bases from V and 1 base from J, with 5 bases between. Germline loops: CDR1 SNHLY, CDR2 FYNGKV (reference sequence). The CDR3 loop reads CASSFGGAETLYF. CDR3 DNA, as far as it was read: TGTGCCAGCAGCTTTGGAGGTGCAGAAACGCTGTAT.

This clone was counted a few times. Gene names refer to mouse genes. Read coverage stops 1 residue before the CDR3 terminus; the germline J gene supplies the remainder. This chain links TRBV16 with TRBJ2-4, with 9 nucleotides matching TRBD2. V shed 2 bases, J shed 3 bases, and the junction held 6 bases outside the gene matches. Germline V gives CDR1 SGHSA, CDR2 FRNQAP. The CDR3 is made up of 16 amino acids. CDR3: CASSLSWGGWQNTLYF. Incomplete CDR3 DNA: TGTGCAAGCAGCTTATCGTGGGGGGGCTGGCAAAACACCTTGTAC.

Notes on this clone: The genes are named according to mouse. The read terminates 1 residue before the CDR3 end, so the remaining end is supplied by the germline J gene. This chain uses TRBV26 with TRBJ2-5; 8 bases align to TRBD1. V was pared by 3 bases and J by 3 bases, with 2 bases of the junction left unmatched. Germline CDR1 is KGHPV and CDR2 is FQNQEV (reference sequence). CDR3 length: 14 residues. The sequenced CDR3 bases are TGTGCCAGCAGTCTCAGGGGGCGGCAAGACACCCAGTAC. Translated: CASSLRGRQDTQY. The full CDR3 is CASSLRGRQDTQYF.

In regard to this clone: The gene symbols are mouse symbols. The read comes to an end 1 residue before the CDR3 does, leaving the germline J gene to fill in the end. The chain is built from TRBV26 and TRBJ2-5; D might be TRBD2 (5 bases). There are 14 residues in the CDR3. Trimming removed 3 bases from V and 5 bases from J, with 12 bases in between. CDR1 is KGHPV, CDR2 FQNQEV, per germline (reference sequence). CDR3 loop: CASSLLDLGDTQYF. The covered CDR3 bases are TGTGCCAGCAGTCTCCTCGATCTGGGAGACACCCAGTAC.

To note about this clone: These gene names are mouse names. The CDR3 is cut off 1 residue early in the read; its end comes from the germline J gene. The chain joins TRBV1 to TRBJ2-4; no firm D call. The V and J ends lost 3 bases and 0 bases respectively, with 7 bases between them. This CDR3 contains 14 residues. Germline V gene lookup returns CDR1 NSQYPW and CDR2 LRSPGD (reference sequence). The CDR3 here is CTCSATTSQNTLYF. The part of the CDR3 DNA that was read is TGCACCTGCAGTGCCACAACTAGTCAAAACACCTTGTAC.

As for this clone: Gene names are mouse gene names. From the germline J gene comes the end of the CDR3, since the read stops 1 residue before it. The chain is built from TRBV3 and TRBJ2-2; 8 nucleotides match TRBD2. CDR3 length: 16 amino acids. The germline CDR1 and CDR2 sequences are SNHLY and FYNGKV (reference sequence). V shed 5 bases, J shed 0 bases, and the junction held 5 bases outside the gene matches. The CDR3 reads CASSPLGGPNTGQLYF. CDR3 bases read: TGTGCCAGCAGCCCCCTGGGGGGTCCAAACACCGGGCAGCTCTAC.

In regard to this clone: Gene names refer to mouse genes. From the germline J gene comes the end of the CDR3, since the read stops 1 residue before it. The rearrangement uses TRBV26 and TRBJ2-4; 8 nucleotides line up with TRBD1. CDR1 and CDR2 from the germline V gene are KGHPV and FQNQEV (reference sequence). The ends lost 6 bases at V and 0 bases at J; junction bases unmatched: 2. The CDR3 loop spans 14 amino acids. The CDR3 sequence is CASRDRDSQNTLYF. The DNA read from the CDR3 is TGTGCCAGCAGGGACAGGGATAGTCAAAACACCTTGTAC. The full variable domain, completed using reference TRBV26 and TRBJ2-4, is NSKVIQTPRYLVKGQGQKAKMRCIPEKGHPVVFWYQQNKNNEFKFLINFQNQEVLQQIDMTEKRFSAECPSNSPCSLEIQSSEAGDSALYLCASRDRDSQNTLYFGAGTRLSVL.

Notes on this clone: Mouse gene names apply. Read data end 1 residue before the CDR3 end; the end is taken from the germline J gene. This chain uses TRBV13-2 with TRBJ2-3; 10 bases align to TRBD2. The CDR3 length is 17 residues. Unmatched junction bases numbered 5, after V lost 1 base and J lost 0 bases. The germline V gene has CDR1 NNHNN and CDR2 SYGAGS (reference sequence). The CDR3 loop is CASGDRGLGSSAETLYF. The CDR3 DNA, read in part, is TGTGCCAGCGGTGATAGGGGACTGGGGTCTAGTGCAGAAACGCTGTAT.

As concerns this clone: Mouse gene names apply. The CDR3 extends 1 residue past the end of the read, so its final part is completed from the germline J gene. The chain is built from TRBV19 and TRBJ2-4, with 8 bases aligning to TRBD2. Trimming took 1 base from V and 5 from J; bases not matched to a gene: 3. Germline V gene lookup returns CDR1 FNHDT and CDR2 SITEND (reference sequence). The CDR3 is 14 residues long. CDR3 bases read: TGTGCCAGCAGTATACGGGACTGGAGAAACACCTTGTAC. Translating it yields CASSIRDWRNTLY. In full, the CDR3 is CASSIRDWRNTLYF.

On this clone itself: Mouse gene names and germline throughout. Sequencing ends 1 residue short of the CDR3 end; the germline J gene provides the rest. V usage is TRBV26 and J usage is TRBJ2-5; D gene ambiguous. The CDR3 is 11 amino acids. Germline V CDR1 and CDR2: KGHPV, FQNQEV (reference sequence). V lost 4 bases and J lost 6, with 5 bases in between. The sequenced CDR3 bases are TGTGCCAGCAGTCGAGGGGACACCCAGTAC. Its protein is CASSRGDTQY. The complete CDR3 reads CASSRGDTQYF.

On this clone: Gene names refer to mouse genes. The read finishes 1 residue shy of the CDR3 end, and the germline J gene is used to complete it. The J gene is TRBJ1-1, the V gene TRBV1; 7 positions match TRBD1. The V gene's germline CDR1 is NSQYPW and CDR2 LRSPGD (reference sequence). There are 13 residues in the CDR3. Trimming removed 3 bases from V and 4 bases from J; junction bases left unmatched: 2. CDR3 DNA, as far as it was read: TGCACCTGCAGTGCCGGGGACAGCACAGAAGTCTTC. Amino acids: CTCSAGDSTEVF. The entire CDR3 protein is CTCSAGDSTEVFF.

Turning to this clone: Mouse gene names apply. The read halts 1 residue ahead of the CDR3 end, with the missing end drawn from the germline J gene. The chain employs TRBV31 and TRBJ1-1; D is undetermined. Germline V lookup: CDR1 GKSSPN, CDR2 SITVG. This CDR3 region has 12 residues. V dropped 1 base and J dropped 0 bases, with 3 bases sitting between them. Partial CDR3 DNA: TGTGCCTGGAGTCGCCAGAACACAGAAGTCTTC. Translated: CAWSRQNTEVF. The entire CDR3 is CAWSRQNTEVFF.

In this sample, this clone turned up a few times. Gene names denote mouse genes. The CDR3 bases that were read are TGTGCCAGCAGTCTTATGGGGGGCTCCTATGAACAGTAC. Translated, it gives CASSLMGGSYEQY. The CDR3 in its entirety is CASSLMGGSYEQYF. The chain couples TRBV26 to TRBJ2-7; 7 positions match TRBD2. The read gets to within 1 residue of the CDR3 end, and the germline J gene fills in the rest. The germline V gene has CDR1 KGHPV and CDR2 FQNQEV (reference sequence). J gave up 0 bases and V 3 bases, and 2 bases lay outside the gene matches. The length of the CDR3 is 14 residues.

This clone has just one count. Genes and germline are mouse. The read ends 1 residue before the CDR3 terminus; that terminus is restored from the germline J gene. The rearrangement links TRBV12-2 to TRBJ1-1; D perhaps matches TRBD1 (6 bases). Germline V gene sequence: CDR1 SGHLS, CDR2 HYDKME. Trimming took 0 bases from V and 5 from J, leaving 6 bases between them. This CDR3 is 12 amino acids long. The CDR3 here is CASSLDRTEVFF. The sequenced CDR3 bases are TGTGCCAGCTCTCTCGACAGGACAGAAGTCTTC.